This T cell receptor beta chain was documented in a study of shared clonotypes between healthy human individuals. At the deep level, the assay was run. The table came from immunoSEQ multiplex PCR; TCRdb's copy has only in-frame clones and leaves some out. The table has around 500,000 clones, roughly three quarters seen once. This CDR3 spans 13 amino acids. Trimming left V 0 bases short and J 3 bases short, with 7 bases between. Germline assignment: CDR1 SGHDT and CDR2 YYEEEE. Worth noting for this clone: The sample holds other DNA sequences that translate to the same CDR3.

This TCR derives from a woman aged 40 to 50 in good health. Some clones in this sample may be carry-over from other donors' samples. The chain employs TRBV5-6 and TRBJ2-7, with D unresolved. The specimen was PBMCs. In DNA form, the CDR3 reads TGTGCCAGCAGCTTGGGGCAACACTACGAGCAGTACTTC. It yields the protein CASSLGQHYEQYF. The variable domain in full, completed from reference TRBV5-6 and TRBJ2-7, reads DAGVTQSPTHLIKTRGQQVTLRCSPKSGHDTVSWYQQALGQGPQFIFQYYEEEERQRGNFPDRFSGHQFPNYSSELNVNALLLGDSALYLCASSLGQHYEQYFGPGTRLTVT.